Listed below are T cell receptor beta chains from one sample, sequenced in a study of T cell responses to AZD1222 COVID-19 vaccine. Method: immunoSEQ multiplex PCR; TCRdb's copy keeps in-frame clones and lacks some. Seen here are about 150,000 clones, 88% observed once, and the top ten hold 3.1%. The sample in question was peripheral blood, obtained on day 0 of AZD1222 vaccination. These receptors all stem from an adult in good health. The CDR3 runs from the conserved cysteine through the conserved F or W. The order of the fields is clone size, V gene, J gene, D gene, CDR3 DNA, CDR3 protein. The D gene is left open where the match is weak. Clone size appears in some rows only: once, few, many, or a class for an expanded clone.

clone_size: once
v_call: TRBV7-9
j_call: TRBJ2-2
d_call: NA
cdr3_nt: TGTGCCAGCAGCCGCCGGGGGCGCGGGGCGACCGGGGAGCTGTTTTTT
cdr3_aa: CASSRRGRGATGELFF

clone_size: NA
v_call: TRBV6-2/TRBV6-3
j_call: TRBJ1-1
d_call: NA
cdr3_nt: TGTGCCAGCAGTGACCCGACGAGGGACACTGAAGCTTTCTTT
cdr3_aa: CASSDPTRDTEAFF

clone_size: NA
v_call: TRBV10-2
j_call: TRBJ1-3
d_call: NA
cdr3_nt: TGCGCCAGTCAAGAGGTTCACACCATATATTTT
cdr3_aa: CASQEVHTIYF

clone_size: few
v_call: TRBV3-1/TRBV3-2
j_call: TRBJ1-5
d_call: NA
cdr3_nt: TGTGCCAGCAGCCTCAGCTACAATCAGCCCCAGCATTTT
cdr3_aa: CASSLSYNQPQHF

clone_size: NA
v_call: TRBV19
j_call: TRBJ1-1
d_call: TRBD1
cdr3_nt: TGTGCCAGTAGTATAACAGGGGGGGACACTGAAGCTTTCTTT
cdr3_aa: CASSITGGDTEAFF

clone_size: NA
v_call: TRBV20-1
j_call: TRBJ2-5
d_call: NA
cdr3_nt: TGCAGTGCTAGAGTCAGGGTCAGGGGGTACTTC
cdr3_aa: CSARVRVRGYF

clone_size: once
v_call: TRBV2
j_call: TRBJ2-7
d_call: NA
cdr3_nt: TGTGCCAGCAGCGCAGGGAACTACGAGCAGTACTTC
cdr3_aa: CASSAGNYEQYF

clone_size: NA
v_call: TRBV19
j_call: TRBJ1-2
d_call: TRBD1
cdr3_nt: TGTGCCAGTAGGCACCAAACAGGGGGCGACTATGGCTACACCTTC
cdr3_aa: CASRHQTGGDYGYTF

clone_size: NA
v_call: TRBV5-4
j_call: TRBJ1-5
d_call: NA
cdr3_nt: TGTGCCAGCAGCTTGGACCAGGGCGGACAGCCCCAGCATTTT
cdr3_aa: CASSLDQGGQPQHF

clone_size: NA
v_call: TRBV5-4
j_call: TRBJ2-1
d_call: NA
cdr3_nt: TGTGCCAGCAGGGGAGGAGCCGGGAATGAGCAGTTCTTC
cdr3_aa: CASRGGAGNEQFF

clone_size: NA
v_call: TRBV28
j_call: TRBJ1-5
d_call: NA
cdr3_nt: TGTGCCAGCAGTTTAAGGCAGCACAATCAGCCCCAGCATTTT
cdr3_aa: CASSLRQHNQPQHF

clone_size: NA
v_call: TRBV7-2
j_call: TRBJ2-2
d_call: NA
cdr3_nt: TGTGCCAGCAGCTCTCAGGGAGGCGGGGAGCTGTTTTTT
cdr3_aa: CASSSQGGGELFF

clone_size: NA
v_call: TRBV5-1
j_call: TRBJ2-2
d_call: NA
cdr3_nt: TGCGCCAGCAGAAAAACGGGGACGGCGAACACCGGGGAGCTGTTTTTT
cdr3_aa: CASRKTGTANTGELFF

clone_size: NA
v_call: TRBV25-1
j_call: TRBJ1-1
d_call: TRBD1
cdr3_nt: TGTGCCAGCAGTGCTGGGACAGGGAGGACAGCTTTCTTT
cdr3_aa: CASSAGTGRTAFF

clone_size: NA
v_call: TRBV6-2/TRBV6-3
j_call: TRBJ2-3
d_call: TRBD2
cdr3_nt: TGTGCCAGCAGTTACTCGAAGGGACTAGGCACAGATACGCAGTATTTT
cdr3_aa: CASSYSKGLGTDTQYF

clone_size: NA
v_call: TRBV19
j_call: TRBJ2-2
d_call: TRBD2
cdr3_nt: TGTGCCAGTAGTCCTAGCGGGGGGGCGACCGGGGAGCTGTTTTTT
cdr3_aa: CASSPSGGATGELFF

clone_size: few
v_call: TRBV10-2
j_call: TRBJ1-1
d_call: NA
cdr3_nt: TGCGCCAGCAGTGAGAGGGTCATGAACACTGAAGCTTTCTTT
cdr3_aa: CASSERVMNTEAFF

clone_size: NA
v_call: TRBV5-6
j_call: TRBJ1-5
d_call: NA
cdr3_nt: TGTGCCAGCAGCCCATCCTGGGGATATAGCAATCAGCCCCAGCATTTT
cdr3_aa: CASSPSWGYSNQPQHF